The T cell receptor (beta chain) under discussion was sequenced for a study of cytomegalovirus exposure and HLA in healthy donors. Study-wide background: Samples from HLA-typed donors yielded 85 million to 95 million unique TCRs in an early data release.

Germline V gene lookup returns CDR1 SGHRS and CDR2 YFSETQ. This CDR3 is 15 amino acids long. With 0 bases removed from V and 2 bases from J, the gap between germline ends came to 10 bases. The PCR made use of 60 Vbeta and 13 Jbeta primers. This table comes from immunoSEQ multiplex PCR, and its TCRdb copy is limited to in-frame clones, with some not included. The sample includes around 190,000 clones. The study, taken as a whole, reports: Later findings reportedly placed an Asian-associated ancestry cluster below the approximately 670-donor mean for N-insertions.

Healthy donors of bone marrow made up the group. Regarding this clone: Its antigen remains unknown.

The receptor's source is a woman in her twenties or thirties in good health and CMV-seropositive. The specimen sequenced was PBMCs. The rearrangement joins TRBV5-1 to TRBJ2-3, with D perhaps TRBD2 (6 bases). The CDR3 DNA reads TGCGCCAGCAGCTTGGGTAGCGGACTCACAGATACGCAGTATTTT. Translation: CASSLGSGLTDTQYF.